This T cell receptor (beta chain) emerged from a study of cytomegalovirus exposure and HLA in healthy donors (dated by TCRdb to about 2017). Some background on the complete study: The 500 to 700 repertoires of the first cohort and the roughly 110 validation repertoires were produced on the same platform, according to a later analysis. The study aimed to test whether signatures of past pathogen exposure could be identified by cataloging public T cell receptors. A separate validation cohort of over a hundred different subjects was used in addition to the approximately 670-subject first cohort. High-throughput TCR immunosequencing, statistical association of individual TCRs with disease status, and machine learning were combined to predict cytomegalovirus infection status.

The paper's findings and limits, for the study overall: Across donors, most TCR sequences were observed very rarely, whereas some public TCRs were present in many individuals. Of the cluster scores, 85% to 95% were above 0 in a later analysis, which found that TCRs clustered in the first cohort also tended to co-occur in the 90 to 150 validation repertoires. In the study, some 160 TCR beta chains were listed as associated with cytomegalovirus. The classifier was reported to diagnose cytomegalovirus status with high specificity and sensitivity in both the original and validation cohorts. A later analysis lacked HLA typing for the validation cohort, so it scored co-occurrence in that cohort across all 120 or so repertoires. It was suggested by the authors that the approach could potentially be generalized to other disease states and immunological phenotypes. Three of the identified cytomegalovirus-associated TCR beta chains were confirmed in vitro to be specific for cytomegalovirus antigens.

From the cysteine up to the phenylalanine, the CDR3 has a length of 12 residues. Only the CDR3 portion is preserved as DNA: 36 bases, with reading frame beginning at the first base. The germline V gene yields MNHEY for CDR1 and SVGAGI for CDR2. V loses 9 bases at its end and J loses 3 bases; junction bases beyond the gene matches: 3. The donors were included in the validation cohort of 120 subjects, a group kept apart from the roughly 670-subject first cohort. This clone was counted between two and nine times. Which antigen it targets is not known. One base away there is no much larger clone; base qualities are not given. The library relied on the immunoSEQ multiplex PCR assay. The paper's processing steps were these. To diagnose cytomegalovirus status from the catalog of TCR beta chain sequences, a statistical classification framework was built. TCRdb provides this immuneACCESS table in a form limited to in-frame rearrangements. Some clones are lacking; in checked studies, under half of them reflect an unresolved V gene, and why the rest are absent is not known. Clonal size and the V and J genes are those of that table, whereas D and trimming came from the DNA. This sample comprises approximately 120,000 clones, roughly 87% of them detected only once. The ten largest clones take up about 1.1% of the sample.

This TCR was recovered from a woman aged 18-35 years in good health and CMV-seronegative. The sequencing sample was made of PBMCs. This sequence uses TRBV6-5 and TRBJ1-2; 8 of the junction bases match TRBD1. The CDR3 has the sequence CARGTGYYGYTF. The DNA sequence is TGTGCCAGGGGGACAGGTTACTATGGCTACACCTTC.